The clone carrying this TCR beta chain appeared a few times. Its antigen is still unknown. The data stem from a study of vaccination and CD4 T cells after COVID-19. Treatment reported: approximately 9-day PBMC culture with coronavirus spike peptide pools or control peptides (ViraFEST assay). With peptide pools, ViraFEST first expanded antigen-specific T cells and afterwards sequenced their TCRs. IL-2 (around 9 IU/ml) and peptide pools (approximately 9.7 ug/ml) were added to cultures of approximately 2.2 million PBMCs per well. CD4+ T cells that had been cultured provided DNA sequenced with the Oncomine TCR Beta short-read assay. TCRdb reprocessed the PCR reads via MiXCR and lists one record per CDR3 protein. This sample has about 6,500 distinct CDR3 sequences; roughly 18% occur once, and the top ten carry less than 25%. Germline V gene lookup returns CDR1 LNHDA and CDR2 SQIVND (reference sequence). The CDR3 runs to 13 residues. Trimming shortened V by 6 bases and J by 3 bases, and 12 bases separated the two germline ends.

The chain joins TRBV19 to TRBJ2-7; TRBD2 is a possible D gene (7 bases). The sequence derives from a human donor who had recovered from COVID-19. The sample was CD4+ T cells from blood, cultured in vitro. The CDR3 sequence is CASRAGEGYEQYF. The CDR3 DNA sequence: TGTGCCAGTAGGGCAGGGGAGGGCTACGAGCAGTACTTC.